This entry lists 30 T cell receptor beta chains sequenced from one sample in a study of CD8 T cells in Susac syndrome. Reverse transcription of roughly 0.45 to 1 ug RNA was performed with random hexamers. Via MiXCR, TCRdb re-called the immunoSEQ multiplex PCR reads, giving one row per CDR3 protein. Of about 150,000 distinct CDR3 sequences in the sample, around 95% were seen once. The sequenced sample consisted of CD8+ T cells from PBMCs. These receptors all come from a human donor with multiple sclerosis.

The chain recombines TRBV3-1 with TRBJ2-5, with TRBD2 matching over 8 bases. V trimming: 1 base; J trimming: 1 base; junction bases outside the gene matches: 5. Germline CDR1 is LGHDT and CDR2 is YNNKEL (reference sequence). The length of the CDR3 is 16 residues. The CDR3 nucleotides read TGTGCCAGCAGCCAAGGAGGTAGCGGGACCCAAGAGACCCAGTACTTC. Protein: CASSQGGSGTQETQYF.

This chain joins TRBV29-1 and TRBJ1-5, with 7 bases identical to TRBD1. CDR3 length: 15 amino acids. CDR1 is SQVTM and CDR2 is ANQGSEA in the germline V gene. V was pared by 0 bases and J by 0 bases, with 2 bases of the junction left unmatched. In nucleotides, the CDR3 is TGCAGCGTTGAAGATTCAGGGGGTAGCAATCAGCCCCAGCATTTT. As protein: CSVEDSGGSNQPQHF.

The J gene is TRBJ2-1, the V gene TRBV6-1; the D gene is possibly TRBD1 (5 bases). Germline V CDR1 and CDR2: MNHNS, SASEGT. V dropped 7 bases and J dropped 0 bases, with 13 bases sitting between them. The CDR3 is made up of 15 amino acids. Written as DNA, the CDR3 is TGTGCCAGCATAATTCGACAGAGCTCCTACAATGAGCAGTTCTTC. Its translation is CASIIRQSSYNEQFF.

This sequence joins TRBV7-8 and TRBJ2-3, with a tentative D call TRBD2 (7 bases). Trimming cost V 2 bases and J 6 bases, with 21 bases left between them. The CDR3 sequence is 17 residues long. Germline CDR1 is SGHVS and CDR2 is FQNEAQ. The CDR3 region is CASSLRVGRGPGDTQYF. For the CDR3, the DNA is TGTGCCAGCAGCTTAAGGGTTGGGCGGGGGCCCGGGGATACGCAGTATTTT.

The J gene is TRBJ1-1, the V gene TRBV19; tentatively, D is TRBD1 (5 bases). CDR1 and CDR2 from the germline V gene are LNHDA and SQIVND (reference sequence). CDR3 size: 16 residues. Trimming shortened V by 5 bases and J by 3 bases, and 19 bases separated the two germline ends. As DNA, the CDR3 is TGTGCCAGTAGTCTGCACGGCCTGCGGGGGTACACTGAAGCTTTCTTT. Translation: CASSLHGLRGYTEAFF.

The chain couples TRBV20-1 to TRBJ2-3, with TRBD2 matching over 10 bases. J gave up 4 bases and V 3 bases, and 4 bases lay outside the gene matches. Germline values: CDR1 DFQATT, CDR2 SNEGSKA (reference sequence). There are 14 residues in the CDR3. This CDR3 is CSARGLAIPDTQYF. CDR3 nucleotide sequence: TGCAGTGCTAGGGGACTAGCGATCCCAGATACGCAGTATTTT.

The CDR3 is CASSQDRGRYNEQFF. The DNA for the CDR3 is TGTGCCAGCAGCCAAGATAGAGGTCGGTACAATGAGCAGTTCTTC. The J gene is TRBJ2-1, the V gene TRBV3-1; D is undetermined. Germline CDR1 reads LGHDT; CDR2 reads YNNKEL (reference sequence). The CDR3 runs to 15 residues. Trimming removed 0 bases at V and 4 bases at J, with 10 bases between.

This clonotype appeared once. The V and J genes are TRBV19 and TRBJ2-7; 7 bases are a match to TRBD1. Germline trimming cut 9 bases from V and 2 bases from J; bases unmatched to any gene: 4. There are 12 residues in the CDR3. The V gene's germline CDR1 is LNHDA and CDR2 SQIVND (reference sequence). The CDR3 region has the DNA TGTGCCAGCCGACAGGGCACCTACGAGCAGTACTTC. This encodes CASRQGTYEQYF.

The chain employs TRBV15 and TRBJ2-3, with 10 nucleotides matching TRBD2. The V and J ends lost 3 bases and 3 bases, in that order; junction bases with no gene match: 6. This CDR3 spans 16 amino acids. Germline CDR1 and CDR2: LNHNV and YYDKDF (reference sequence). The CDR3 DNA is TGTGCCACCAGCAGGGTAGCGGGGGGCGGGACAGATACGCAGTATTTT. Translation: CATSRVAGGGTDTQYF.

The CDR3 protein is CASSLIQGAESYEQYF. The CDR3 coding sequence is TGTGCCAGCAGCTTGATACAGGGGGCGGAATCCTACGAGCAGTACTTC. V usage is TRBV7-8 and J usage is TRBJ2-7; TRBD1 matches 9 bases. The germline V gene encodes CDR1 SGHVS and CDR2 FQNEAQ. J lost 1 base, V lost 3 bases, and 7 bases had no gene match. CDR3 length equals 16 residues.

The genes are TRBV30 and TRBJ2-1; unclear D gene. Per germline, CDR1 GTSNPN and CDR2 SVGIG (reference sequence). This CDR3 has 15 residues. Trimming stripped 5 bases from V and 0 bases from J, with 14 bases between. For the CDR3, the DNA is TGTGCCTGGGCCCCAGACTGGAGCTCCTACAATGAGCAGTTCTTC. It codes for CAWAPDWSSYNEQFF.

CDR3: CASSPDFMNTEAFF. The CDR3, as DNA: TGTGCCAGCAGCCCGGATTTCATGAACACTGAAGCTTTCTTT. The J gene is TRBJ1-1, the V gene TRBV27; no reliable D call. This CDR3 spans 14 amino acids. Trimming stripped 6 bases from V and 0 bases from J, with 11 bases between. In germline, CDR1 is MNHEY, CDR2 SMNVEV (reference sequence).

The chain joins TRBV30 to TRBJ1-2; 10 nucleotides align to TRBD1. From germline, CDR1 is GTSNPN and CDR2 SVGIG (reference sequence). V trimming: 2 bases; J trimming: 8 bases; junction bases outside the gene matches: 8. The CDR3 extends over 14 amino acids. The CDR3, as DNA: TGTGCCTGGAGTTCGACAGGGGGCGGCTTGGGCTACACCTTC. As protein: CAWSSTGGGLGYTF.

J is TRBJ2-7 and V is TRBV2; TRBD1 aligns across 9 bases. Per germline, CDR1 SNHLY and CDR2 FYNNEI. CDR3 length: 15 amino acids. After removal of 7 bases from V and 2 bases from J, the junction contained 9 bases not matched to a gene. CDR3 sequence reads: CASTQQGALAYEQYV. The CDR3 coding sequence is TGTGCCAGCACCCAACAGGGGGCCTTAGCCTACGAGCAGTACGTC.

The rearrangement uses TRBV7-9 and TRBJ2-5, with a weak D call TRBD2 (6 bases). CDR3 length: 12 amino acids. CDR1 is SEHNR, CDR2 FQNEAQ, per germline (reference sequence). The V end was cut by 11 bases, the J end by 2 bases, with 12 bases between. CDR3 sequence reads: CASGGVQETQYF. CDR3 DNA: TGTGCCTCCGGGGGAGTGCAAGAGACCCAGTACTTC.

V usage is TRBV11-2 and J usage is TRBJ2-7, with 7 bases fitting TRBD1. Germline V CDR1 and CDR2: SGHAT, FQNNGV. V shed 5 bases and J 2 bases; nucleotides not matched to a gene: 6. The CDR3 has 14 residues. The CDR3 coding sequence is TGTGCCAGCAGCCCCGGACAGGTCGCCTACGAGCAGTACGTC. Its translation: CASSPGQVAYEQYV.

The V and J genes are TRBV5-1 and TRBJ2-1; D not resolved. The CDR3 covers 12 residues. Per the germline V gene, CDR1 is SGHRS and CDR2 is YFSETQ. The V gene lost 3 bases and the J gene lost 5 bases, with 6 bases spanning the gap. CDR3 sequence reads: CASSWTNNEQFF. Written as DNA, the CDR3 is TGCGCCAGCAGCTGGACCAACAATGAGCAGTTCTTC.

The count of this clonotype is one. This chain links TRBV7-8 with TRBJ1-4; D unresolved. V was clipped by 3 bases and J by 0 bases, with 8 bases between them. The CDR3 has 15 amino acids. Per germline, CDR1 SGHVS and CDR2 FQNEAQ. The CDR3 region is CASSFALATNEKLFF. The CDR3 nucleotides are TGTGCCAGCAGCTTCGCCCTTGCAACTAATGAAAAACTGTTTTTT.

In DNA, the CDR3 is TGCAGCGTTGACGACAGACTCCAAGAGACCCAGTACTTC. It is translated as CSVDDRLQETQYF. This chain uses TRBV29-1 with TRBJ2-5, with a weak D call TRBD1 (5 bases). The CDR3 runs 13 residues. Trimming cost V 3 bases and J 1 base, with 9 bases left between them. The germline V gene has CDR1 SQVTM and CDR2 ANQGSEA.

CDR3 sequence (DNA): TGTGCCAGCGCTGATGATACGCAGTATTTT. Protein: CASADDTQYF. The chain combines TRBV3-1 with TRBJ2-3; D gene uncertain. The CDR3 runs to 10 residues. Germline V gives CDR1 LGHDT, CDR2 YNNKEL (reference sequence). The ends were cut back, 8 bases at V and 6 bases at J, with 6 bases in the middle.

This chain uses TRBV6-1 with TRBJ2-7, with D possibly called TRBD1 or TRBD2 (5 bases each). The ends were cut back, 7 bases at V and 4 bases at J, with 8 bases in the middle. The CDR3 sequence is 11 residues long. Germline CDR1 and CDR2: MNHNS and SASEGT. CDR3 region: CASTEGYEQYV. CDR3 nucleotides: TGTGCCAGCACTGAGGGGTACGAGCAGTACGTC.

The chain is built from TRBV5-4 and TRBJ1-1; D call uncertain. Germline V CDR1 and CDR2: SGHNT, YYREEE (reference sequence). CDR3 length: 11 residues. The V end lost 7 bases, the J end lost 10 bases, and 14 bases lay between the germline ends. The CDR3 DNA reads TGTGCCAGCTACTCGGAAGTCGCAGCTTTCTTT. This translates into CASYSEVAAFF.

The V and J genes are TRBV15 and TRBJ2-3; a weak D match, TRBD2 (6 bases). Deletions cut 2 bases from V and 5 bases from J, with 20 bases between. CDR3 size: 17 residues. Per the germline V gene, CDR1 is LNHNV and CDR2 is YYDKDF (reference sequence). This CDR3 is CATSRQSGGTAKDTQYF. The CDR3 nucleotides read TGTGCCACCAGCAGACAATCTGGCGGGACGGCTAAAGATACGCAGTATTTT.

The V gene is TRBV20-1, the J gene TRBJ2-5, with TRBD2 matching over 14 bases. Per germline, CDR1 DFQATT and CDR2 SNEGSKA (reference sequence). The CDR3 consists of 16 residues. J gave up 5 bases and V 3 bases, and 8 bases lay outside the gene matches. The CDR3 loop is CSASDGLAGGSETQYF. The CDR3 nucleotides are TGCAGTGCTAGTGACGGACTAGCGGGGGGATCTGAGACCCAGTACTTC.

The chain couples TRBV15 to TRBJ1-6; a weak D match, TRBD1 (5 bases). CDR3 length: 13 residues. V was shortened by 1 base and J by 8 bases, with 6 bases between the two germline ends. In germline, CDR1 is LNHNV, CDR2 YYDKDF (reference sequence). The CDR3 DNA reads as TGTGCCACCAGCAGAGGAGGGGATTCACCCCTCCACTTT. This sequence encodes CATSRGGDSPLHF.

The chain uses TRBV4-2 and TRBJ1-2, with 10 bases identical to TRBD1. This CDR3 has 14 residues. With V trimmed by 0 bases and J by 5 bases, 0 bases remained unmatched. Germline V gene data show CDR1 as LGHNA and CDR2 as YNFKEQ. CDR3 nucleotides: TGTGCCAGCAGCCAAGAGGGACAGGGGTATGGCTACACCTTC. It codes for CASSQEGQGYGYTF.

The CDR3 DNA follows: TGTGCCACCAGCAGAGACAGGGAGAGCTACGAGCAGTACTTC. It codes for CATSRDRESYEQYF. The chain couples TRBV15 to TRBJ2-7; either TRBD1 or TRBD2 may supply D (5 bases each). Germline CDR1 LNHNV, CDR2 YYDKDF (reference sequence). The CDR3 sequence is 14 residues long. V lost 0 bases to trimming and J lost 3 bases, with 9 bases between them.

The V and J genes are TRBV20-1 and TRBJ1-5; 9 nucleotides match TRBD1. Trimming cost V 6 bases and J 6 bases; bases outside gene matches: 9. The CDR3 totals 14 residues. From germline, CDR1 is DFQATT and CDR2 SNEGSKA (reference sequence). CDR3 loop: CSAWTGELSQPQHF. CDR3 DNA sequence: TGCAGTGCGTGGACAGGGGAATTGAGTCAGCCCCAGCATTTT.

The gene calls are TRBV9 and TRBJ2-1; D may correspond to TRBD1 or TRBD2 (6 bases each). The germline gives CDR1 SGDLS, CDR2 YYNGEE. With 0 bases removed from V and 4 bases from J, the gap between germline ends came to 11 bases. This CDR3 has 15 amino acids. The CDR3 DNA reads as TGTGCCAGCAGCGTAGAGGGGGGACCTTACAATGAGCAGTTCTTC. Encoded protein: CASSVEGGPYNEQFF.

The chain recombines TRBV3-1 with TRBJ2-1, with TRBD2 matching 8 bases. The length of the CDR3 is 16 residues. Germline V CDR1 and CDR2: LGHDT, YNNKEL (reference sequence). J lost 3 bases, V lost 3 bases, and 7 bases had no gene match. The CDR3 here is CASSQQPSGYYNEQFF. The DNA for the CDR3 is TGTGCCAGCAGCCAGCAACCTAGCGGGTACTACAATGAGCAGTTCTTC.